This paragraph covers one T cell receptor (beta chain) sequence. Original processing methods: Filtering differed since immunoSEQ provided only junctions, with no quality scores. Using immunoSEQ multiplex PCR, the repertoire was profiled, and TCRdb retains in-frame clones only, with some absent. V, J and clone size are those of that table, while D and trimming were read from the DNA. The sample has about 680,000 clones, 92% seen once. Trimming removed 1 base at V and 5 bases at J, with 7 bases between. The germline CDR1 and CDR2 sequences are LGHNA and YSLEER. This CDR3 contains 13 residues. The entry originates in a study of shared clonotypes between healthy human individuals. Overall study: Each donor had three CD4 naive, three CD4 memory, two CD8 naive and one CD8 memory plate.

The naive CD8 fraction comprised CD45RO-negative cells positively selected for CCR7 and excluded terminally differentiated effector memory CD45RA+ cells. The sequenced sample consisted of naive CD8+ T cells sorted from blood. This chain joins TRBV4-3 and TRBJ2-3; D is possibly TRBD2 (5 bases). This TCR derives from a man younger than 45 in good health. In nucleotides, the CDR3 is TGCGCCAGCAGCCAAGGCGGACTAGATACGCAGTATTTT. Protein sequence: CASSQGGLDTQYF.